This T cell receptor beta chain stems from a study of T cell repertoires in cytomegalovirus infection. This clonotype was seen many times. Per the germline V gene, CDR1 is SGHVS and CDR2 is FQNEAQ. Trimming cost V 5 bases and J 8 bases, with 15 bases left between them. The CDR3 consists of 13 residues. One entry per CDR3 protein, called by TCRdb with MiXCR from the reads. The sample has almost 500,000 distinct CDR3 sequences; around 11% are singletons. Sequences were obtained from PBMCs. This receptor was obtained from a human donor in good health (CMV status not recorded). Some clones in this sample may be carry-over from other donors' samples. This chain connects TRBV7-8 to TRBJ1-2; D possibly corresponds to TRBD1 (5 bases). CDR3 residues: CASSPSPREGYTF. For the CDR3, the DNA is TGTGCCAGCAGCCCCAGCCCCAGGGAGGGCTACACCTTC. Full variable domain (missing parts from reference TRBV7-8 and TRBJ1-2): GAGVSQSPRYKVAKRGQDVALRCDPISGHVSLFWYQQALGQGPEFLTYFQNEAQLDKSGLPSDRFFAERPEGSVSTLKIQRTQQEDSAVYLCASSPSPREGYTFGSGTRLTVV.